This T cell receptor (beta chain) was captured by sequencing in a study of T cells in Graves' hyperthyroidism and ophthalmopathy. This CDR3 comprises 16 residues. V lost 2 bases to trimming and J lost 2 bases; unmatched junction nucleotides: 7. Germline lookup yields CDR1 SEHNR and CDR2 FQNEAQ (reference sequence). This clonotype was picked up a small number of times. Using RNA transcripts as the source, TCR beta CDR3 regions were amplified. When the TCR CDR3 underwent first-round RT-PCR, the HTBI primer set was used. TCRdb independently ran MiXCR on the multiplex PCR reads; one entry per CDR3 protein. The sample has about 350,000 distinct CDR3 sequences, 17% seen once.

V usage is TRBV7-9 and J usage is TRBJ2-3, with TRBD2 matching over 7 bases. This TCR derives from a woman aged 30 to 39 with Graves' hyperthyroidism that later progressed to Graves' ophthalmopathy. Sample: blood. The CDR3 region has the DNA TGTGCCAGCAGCTTAAGCGGGGATTGGCACACAGATACGCAGTATTTT. Protein sequence: CASSLSGDWHTDTQYF.